This T cell receptor beta chain was identified in a study of T cell responses to AZD1222 COVID-19 vaccine (dated by TCRdb to the early 2020s). Broadly, across the study: Because spike-specific TCR depth and breadth did not differ between the two schedules, AZD1222 recipients who got a second dose at roughly 4 weeks were pooled with those who got a second dose at roughly 12 weeks. A total of around 240 trial participants underwent TCR sequencing, of whom more than 200 had received two doses of AZD1222 and approximately 26 had received two doses of the MenACWY control vaccine. Enrollment into the trials was organized by age into subgroups of 18-55, 56-69 and 70-plus years, and those subgroups contained approximately 150, 30 and 60 TCR-sequenced participants, respectively.

The sample's time point label, decoded: baseline before first vaccination. Vaccinee samples were obtained from the UK trials COV001 and COV002, which included a single-blind randomized controlled phase 2/3 trial of AZD1222 (ChAdOx1 nCoV-19) in healthy adults. For TCRbeta chain sequencing, PBMC samples from trial participants were taken at day 0 and at day 28 after the second dose. Trimming takes 4 bases from V and 1 base from J, and the germline ends sit 10 bases apart. From the cysteine through the phenylalanine, the CDR3 covers 14 amino acids. The entry retains the CDR3 DNA only, 42 bases that are in frame from base 1. Looking up the germline V gene (reference sequence) yields CDR1 MNHNY and CDR2 SVGAGI. The CDR3 regions of human TCRbeta chains were analyzed by immunosequencing. On the study's bioinformatics: TCRs in the repertoires were matched against a reference library of SARS-CoV-2-specific TCRs that had been generated with the MIRA antigen-specificity platform. Breadth was defined as the fraction of unique TCRs that were SARS-CoV-2-associated, and depth was defined as the fraction of total T cells that were SARS-CoV-2-associated. Each spike-specific TCR was assigned to its reactive spike region and to a CD4 or CD8 class using the MIRA data. Log10-transformed breadth and depth values were compared by one-way ANOVA with Sidak's multiple comparisons tests. As stored in TCRdb, this immuneACCESS dataset retains in-frame rearrangements with V and J assigned. A fraction of the clones does not appear; measured against another copy, unresolved V genes explain less than half of the discrepancy, and the remainder lacks a known reason. The DNA gave D and trimming, while V, J and clone size come from that table. The sample profile shows 150,000 to 200,000 clones; around nine tenths of them were found once. The ten largest clones take up around 2.9% of the sample.

About this clone: Its cognate antigen has yet to be identified. Base-call qualities are not available, and no considerably larger clone is one nucleotide away.

What the research found in general, with its limitations: Conclusions about previously exposed vaccinees were limited because only six or seven AZD1222 recipients were SARS-CoV-2 seropositive at baseline. Because no day 14 peak-response samples were available, repertoires were characterized only after the peak T cell response. Participants were mostly white British, with more females than males. The authors suggested clonal diversity may have been underestimated. Vaccine-associated CD4 TCRs spanned the whole spike protein, with dominant responses in regions 160-218 and 743-854. After two AZD1222 doses, both the breadth and the depth of spike-specific TCRs were significantly higher than at day 0 and than in MenACWY recipients. Reportedly, almost half of the unique spike-specific TCRs recognized epitopes lying outside the regions that are mutated in the B.1.351 and B.1.1.7 variants. In the small 56-69-year group, the increase in depth fell short of significance, most likely because of low power.

This clonotype was sampled from an adult in good health. The chain is made from TRBV6-6 and TRBJ1-1; the D gene cannot be resolved reliably. The source was peripheral blood, collected on day 0 of AZD1222 vaccination. The CDR3 region reads CASSFDLGNTEAFF. The sequence in DNA is TGTGCCAGCAGTTTTGACCTCGGGAACACTGAAGCTTTCTTT.